This passage covers 27 T cell receptor beta chains from one sample sequenced in a study of T cells in Graves' hyperthyroidism and ophthalmopathy. TCR beta CDR3 regions were amplified from RNA. The HTBI primer set served for first-round RT-PCR of the TCR CDR3. TCRdb ran MiXCR on the multiplex PCR reads and lists one entry per CDR3 protein. The table has hundreds of thousands of distinct CDR3 sequences, 45% seen once. Sequences were obtained from peripheral blood or thyroid tissue (not recorded which). Every receptor here comes from an adult man with Graves' disease, either hyperthyroidism or ophthalmopathy (not recorded which).

This clonotype was seen a few times. The V and J genes are TRBV7-9 and TRBJ1-1, with TRBD1 as a possible D gene (6 bases). The V end lost 1 base, the J end lost 7 bases, and 10 bases lay between the germline ends. Germline V gene data show CDR1 as SEHNR and CDR2 as FQNEAQ (reference sequence). This CDR3 region has 13 residues. CDR3 sequence: CASSLEGGLEAFF. The CDR3 bases are TGTGCCAGCAGCTTAGAGGGGGGACTTGAAGCTTTCTTT.

The table lists this clonotype with a few counts. V gene TRBV7-2 combines with J gene TRBJ1-1; D not resolved. V was cut by 3 bases and J by 11 bases, with 13 bases left in between. The CDR3 has 12 residues. Germline V gives CDR1 SGHTA, CDR2 FQGNSA. The DNA of the CDR3 is TGTGCCAGCAGCTTCCCCGGCCTCGAGGCTTTCTTT. This translates into CASSFPGLEAFF.

This clonotype has ten or more counts. The chain employs TRBV7-2 and TRBJ1-1; D gene ambiguous. The V end was cut by 7 bases, the J end by 3 bases, with 12 bases between. There are 13 residues in the CDR3. Looked up from germline, CDR1 is SGHTA and CDR2 is FQGNSA. CDR3 bases: TGTGCCAGCACCCAAAGGGAGTACACTGAAGCTTTCTTT. It translates to CASTQREYTEAFF.

This clonotype appeared a single time. The J gene is TRBJ1-6, the V gene TRBV14; D unclear. Deletions cut 1 base from V and 9 bases from J, with 10 bases between. CDR3 length: 14 residues. Germline CDR1 is SGHDN and CDR2 is FVKESK. The CDR3 DNA follows: TGTGCCAGCAGCCAAGTATCAGGACGTTCACCCCTCCACTTT. As protein: CASSQVSGRSPLHF.

CDR3 in DNA: TGTGCCAGCATTGACGGGAGGACCTCAGGGCATTTT. Translating it yields CASIDGRTSGHF. The chain carries TRBV2 and TRBJ1-5; D gene uncertain. The CDR3 is made up of 12 amino acids. From germline, CDR1 is SNHLY and CDR2 FYNNEI. Trimming cost V 7 bases and J 15 bases, with 19 bases left between them.

This sequence joins TRBV7-8 and TRBJ1-6; 9 bases are a match to TRBD1. Germline assignment: CDR1 SGHVS and CDR2 FQNEAQ. This CDR3 is 14 amino acids long. J was trimmed by 10 bases and V by 6 bases; bases with no gene match: 7. CDR3 in DNA: TGTGCCAGCAGTCGGACAGGGGAGGGGTCACCCCTCCACTTT. It encodes CASSRTGEGSPLHF.

As to this clonotype: This could be a read error, since a much larger clone is one nucleotide away. V gene TRBV6-1 combines with J gene TRBJ1-5; D possibly corresponds to TRBD1 (5 bases). V was cut by 4 bases and J by 7 bases, with 11 bases left in between. The CDR3 totals 13 residues. The germline V gene encodes CDR1 MNHNS and CDR2 SASEGT. The CDR3 DNA sequence: TGTGCCAGCAGTGGCAGGGTGGGCCAGCCCCAGCATTTT. It translates to CASSGRVGQPQHF.

This clonotype appeared a single time. Sequence at one end of the junction differs from germline and may be a read error. This chain links TRBV10-2 with TRBJ2-2; D may be TRBD1 (5 bases). This CDR3 has 16 amino acids. CDR1 is WSHSY, CDR2 SAAADI, per germline. CDR3 DNA sequence: TGTGCCAGCAGCCTACCTTCCAGGGTGGTCACCGGGGAGCTGTTTTTT. Amino acid sequence: CASSLPSRVVTGELFF.

V gene TRBV15 combines with J gene TRBJ1-2, with 10 bases identical to TRBD1. Germline V gene sequence: CDR1 LNHNV, CDR2 YYDKDF (reference sequence). Trimming at V came to 4 bases and at J to 8 bases, leaving 4 bases not matched to a gene. The CDR3 length is 13 residues. CDR3 protein: CATSMGTGVGYTF. The CDR3, as DNA: TGTGCCACCAGCATGGGGACAGGGGTCGGCTACACCTTC.

DNA of the CDR3: TGTGCCAGCAGCTTATCGGGGGGCGGAGATACGCAGTATTTT. This codes for CASSLSGGGDTQYF. This sequence joins TRBV7-2 and TRBJ2-3; possible D gene TRBD2, 7 bases. The V gene lost 2 bases and the J gene lost 5 bases, with 11 bases spanning the gap. The germline V gene has CDR1 SGHTA and CDR2 FQGNSA. The CDR3 totals 14 residues.

The gene calls are TRBV7-8 and TRBJ2-5, with TRBD1 matching over 8 bases. Germline V lookup: CDR1 SGHVS, CDR2 FQNEAQ. The CDR3 totals 15 residues. Losses at the gene ends were 5 bases for V and 9 bases for J; bases not matched to a gene: 14. CDR3 sequence (DNA): TGTGCCAGCAGCCCGCGGACAGGGAGCAATCAGCCCCAGTACTTC. Translating gives CASSPRTGSNQPQYF.

This clonotype was seen a handful of times. J is TRBJ2-5 and V is TRBV6-1; no clear D gene. Germline lookup yields CDR1 MNHNS and CDR2 SASEGT. This CDR3 region has 12 residues. The germline V and J ends were trimmed by 1 base and 4 bases, with 4 bases remaining between them. CDR3 residues: CASSEVGETQYF. CDR3 coding DNA: TGTGCCAGCAGTGAAGTAGGAGAGACCCAGTACTTC.

The chain is built from TRBV7-2 and TRBJ1-2, with D possibly TRBD1 on 6 matching bases. This CDR3 region has 15 residues. Germline CDR1 is SGHTA and CDR2 is FQGNSA. Trimming took off 0 bases at V and 2 bases at J, with 10 bases between the two ends. Here the CDR3 reads CASSLAGQLNYGYTF. Written as DNA, the CDR3 is TGTGCCAGCAGCTTAGCAGGACAGCTGAACTATGGCTACACCTTC.

This clonotype was seen repeatedly, ten times or more. The V gene is TRBV7-2, the J gene TRBJ1-1; 7 bases are a match to TRBD1. CDR3 length: 15 amino acids. J lost 0 bases, V lost 3 bases, and 4 bases had no gene match. CDR1 is SGHTA and CDR2 is FQGNSA in the germline V gene. CDR3 residues: CASSLTGRMNTEAFF. CDR3 sequence (DNA): TGTGCCAGCAGCTTGACAGGGCGTATGAACACTGAAGCTTTCTTT.

In its sample, this clonotype was seen many times. CDR3 residues: CSVVARGSKKDGYTF. CDR3 DNA sequence: TGCAGCGTTGTGGCCAGGGGATCGAAGAAGGATGGCTACACCTTC. This chain connects TRBV29-1 to TRBJ1-2; TRBD1 is a possible D gene (6 bases). Germline V CDR1 and CDR2: SQVTM, ANQGSEA. V lost 4 bases and J lost 6, with 21 bases in between. CDR3 length equals 15 residues.

This clonotype has at least ten counts. V is TRBV7-6 and J is TRBJ2-5, with 9 bases lining up with TRBD2. The germline V gene has CDR1 SGHVS and CDR2 FNYEAQ. The CDR3 runs 16 residues. V trimming: 2 bases; J trimming: 5 bases; junction bases outside the gene matches: 9. The CDR3 sequence: CASSLQPSGVGETQYF. CDR3 DNA: TGTGCCAGCAGCTTACAGCCTAGCGGGGTTGGCGAGACCCAGTACTTC.

The chain recombines TRBV10-3 with TRBJ1-6, with 7 bases that match TRBD1. Losses at the gene ends were 10 bases for V and 4 bases for J; bases not matched to a gene: 10. The CDR3 runs to 15 residues. The germline CDR1 and CDR2 sequences are ENHRY and SYGVKD. CDR3: CASFAMTGYNSPLHF. As DNA, the CDR3 is TGTGCCAGCTTTGCTATGACAGGGTATAATTCACCCCTCCACTTT.

This clonotype was observed many times. The chain couples TRBV7-2 to TRBJ2-5, with 10 bases lining up with TRBD1. Germline V gives CDR1 SGHTA, CDR2 FQGNSA. J gave up 5 bases and V 4 bases, and 7 bases lay outside the gene matches. There are 15 residues in the CDR3. CDR3 amino acids: CASSYRQGAVETQYF. The CDR3 DNA reads as TGTGCCAGCAGCTACAGACAGGGGGCGGTGGAGACCCAGTACTTC.

As to this clonotype: This clone may be a read error of a much larger clone one base away. This rearrangement joins TRBV10-3 to TRBJ2-2, with 9 bases identical to TRBD2. Germline V gene sequence: CDR1 ENHRY, CDR2 SYGVKD. V shed 4 bases, J shed 4 bases, and the junction held 10 bases outside the gene matches. This CDR3 has 17 amino acids. The CDR3 nucleotides are TGTGCCATCAGTGTTTCGGTGGTAGCGGGAGTCACCGGGGAGCTGTTTTTT. Amino acid sequence: CAISVSVVAGVTGELFF.

The rearrangement uses TRBV7-9 and TRBJ1-1; no firm D call. V lost 11 bases and J lost 1, with 8 bases in between. The germline gives CDR1 SEHNR, CDR2 FQNEAQ (reference sequence). CDR3 length: 11 amino acids. CDR3 nucleotides: TGTGCCTGGAGTGCGAACACTGAAGCTTTCTTT. Protein: CAWSANTEAFF. The full variable domain, completed using reference TRBV7-9 and TRBJ1-1, is DTGVSQNPRHKITKRGQNVTFRCDPISEHNRLYWYRQTLGQGPEFLTYFQNEAQLEKSRLLSDRFSAERPKGSFSTLEIQRTEQGDSAMYLCAWSANTEAFFGQGTRLTVV.

The table lists this clonotype with a few counts. V usage is TRBV19 and J usage is TRBJ1-4; D unresolved. The germline CDR1 and CDR2 sequences are LNHDA and SQIVND (reference sequence). The CDR3 runs 16 residues. V shed 7 bases and J shed 4 bases, with 19 bases lying between them. The CDR3 region is CASTLRADFRNEKLFF. CDR3 bases: TGTGCCAGTACCTTAAGGGCGGACTTTCGTAATGAAAAACTGTTTTTT.

The chain combines TRBV24-1 with TRBJ2-7; D possibly corresponds to TRBD2 (6 bases). V was trimmed by 1 base and J by 5 bases, leaving 14 bases between them. The CDR3 has 15 amino acids. Germline values: CDR1 KGHDR, CDR2 SFDVKD. The CDR3 DNA reads TGTGCCACCAGTGATTTCCCCGGGACTTGGGACGAGCAGTACTTC. Translated: CATSDFPGTWDEQYF.

The chain is built from TRBV2 and TRBJ1-5; no clear D. The CDR3 runs 12 residues. Trimming left V 4 bases short and J 7 bases short, with 8 bases between. The germline V gene encodes CDR1 SNHLY and CDR2 FYNNEI. The CDR3: CASSGDTQPQHF. As DNA, the CDR3 is TGTGCCAGCAGTGGGGATACACAGCCCCAGCATTTT.

This clonotype showed up many times. The chain joins TRBV29-1 to TRBJ1-2; D ambiguous. This CDR3 region has 9 residues. V was cut by 1 base and J by 7 bases, with 1 base left in between. The germline CDR1 and CDR2 sequences are SQVTM and ANQGSEA. The CDR3 bases are TGCAGCGTTGAAGTTGGCTACACCTTC. It translates to CSVEVGYTF.

This clonotype was counted only a few times. The V call is TRBV12-3 or TRBV12-4, the J call TRBJ1-1; possible D gene TRBD1, 6 bases. This CDR3 is 14 amino acids long. V shed 3 bases and J shed 4 bases, with 12 bases lying between them. The CDR3 DNA follows: TGTGCCAGCAGTTTGATACAGGGTGGCACTGAAGCTTTCTTT. The encoded protein is CASSLIQGGTEAFF.

The gene calls are TRBV2 and TRBJ1-6, with D maybe TRBD1 (6 bases). There are 15 residues in the CDR3. V was pared by 6 bases and J by 7 bases, with 16 bases between. Per germline, CDR1 SNHLY and CDR2 FYNNEI. In DNA form, the CDR3 reads TGTGCCAGCAGCCCCGACGGGGGCAACAATTCACCCCTCCACTTT. It codes for CASSPDGGNNSPLHF.

This clonotype has a single count. The chain links TRBV7-2 to TRBJ1-6; the D gene is possibly TRBD1 (6 bases). This CDR3 spans 14 amino acids. CDR1 is SGHTA, CDR2 FQGNSA, per germline. V shed 4 bases and J shed 6 bases, with 10 bases lying between them. The CDR3 DNA reads TGTGCCAGCAGCTCAGGGGCGATTAATTCACCCCTCCACTTT. Protein sequence: CASSSGAINSPLHF.